Listed below are T cell receptor beta chains from one sample, sequenced in a study of blood T cell repertoires in COVID-19. The repertoire was sequenced with immunoSEQ multiplex PCR; TCRdb's copy has only in-frame clones and lacks some. The top ten clones hold roughly 4.6% of a sample with about 280,000 clones, 65% to 90% of them seen once. Sequenced material: peripheral blood. The source of these receptors is a man aged 45-65 years with active or convalescent COVID-19. Each CDR3 is given with its conserved first and last residue. A D gene is named only where the DNA matches it firmly. A row's size may be missing; if present it is once, few, many or a size class.

>11|-|TRBJ2-7|TRBV29-1|-
CSVLTLYEQYF
TGCAGCGTCCTGACACTCTACGAGCAGTACTTC
>14|-|TRBJ2-7|TRBV7-2|-
CASSPPGVRREQYF
TGTGCCAGCAGCCCTCCGGGGGTCAGGAGGGAGCAGTACTTC
>13|TRBD1|TRBJ1-1|TRBV10-2|-
CASSQGGNTEAFF
TGCGCCAGCAGTCAGGGGGGGAACACTGAAGCTTTCTTT
>12|-|TRBJ2-7|TRBV4-2|-
CASSSSFYEQYF
TGTGCCAGCAGCTCTAGTTTTTACGAGCAGTACTTC
>14|-|TRBJ1-5|TRBV5-1|-
CASSLDQGGQPQHF
TGCGCCAGCAGCTTGGACCAAGGGGGACAGCCCCAGCATTTT
>13|-|TRBJ2-2|TRBV29-1|-
CSVEEGGTGELFF
TGCAGCGTTGAAGAGGGGGGCACCGGGGAGCTGTTTTTT
>14|-|TRBJ1-4|TRBV7-9|few
CASSLEGGNEKLFF
TGTGCCAGCAGCTTAGAGGGAGGGAATGAAAAACTGTTTTTT
>18|TRBD2|TRBJ2-5|TRBV11-2|-
CASSPNQRGLTIQETQYF
TGTGCCAGCAGTCCTAATCAGCGGGGGTTAACGATCCAAGAGACCCAGTACTTC
>15|-|TRBJ1-6|TRBV28|-
CASSPTGLYNSPLHF
TGTGCCAGCAGTCCGACAGGACTCTATAATTCACCCCTCCACTTT
>12|-|TRBJ2-2|TRBV12-5|few
CASGREVGELFF
TGTGCTAGTGGCAGGGAAGTGGGGGAGCTGTTTTTT